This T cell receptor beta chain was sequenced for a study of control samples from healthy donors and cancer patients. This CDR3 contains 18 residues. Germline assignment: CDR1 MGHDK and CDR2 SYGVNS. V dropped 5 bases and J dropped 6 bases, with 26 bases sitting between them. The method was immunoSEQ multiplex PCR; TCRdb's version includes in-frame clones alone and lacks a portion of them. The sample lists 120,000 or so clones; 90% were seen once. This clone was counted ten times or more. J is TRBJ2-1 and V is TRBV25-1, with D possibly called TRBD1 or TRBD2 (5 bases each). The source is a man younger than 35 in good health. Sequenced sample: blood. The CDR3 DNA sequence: TGTGCCAGCAGTTCCCGCCCGGGACCAAAGGTTTCTGGCAATGAGCAGTTCTTC. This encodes CASSSRPGPKVSGNEQFF.